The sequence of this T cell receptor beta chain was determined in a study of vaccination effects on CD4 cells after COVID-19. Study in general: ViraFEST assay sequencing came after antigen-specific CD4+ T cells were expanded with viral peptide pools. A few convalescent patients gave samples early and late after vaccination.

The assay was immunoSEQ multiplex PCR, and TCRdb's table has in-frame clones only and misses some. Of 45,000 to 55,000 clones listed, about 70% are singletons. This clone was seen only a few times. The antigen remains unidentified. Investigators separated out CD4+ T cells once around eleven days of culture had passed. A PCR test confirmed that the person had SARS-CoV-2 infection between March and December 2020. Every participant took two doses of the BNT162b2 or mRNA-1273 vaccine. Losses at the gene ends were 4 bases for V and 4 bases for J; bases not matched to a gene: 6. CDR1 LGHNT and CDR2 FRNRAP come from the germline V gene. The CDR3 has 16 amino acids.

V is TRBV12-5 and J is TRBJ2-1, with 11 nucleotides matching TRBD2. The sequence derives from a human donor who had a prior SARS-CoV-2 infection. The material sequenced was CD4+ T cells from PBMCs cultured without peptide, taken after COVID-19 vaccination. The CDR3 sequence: CASGWGTSGIYNEQFF. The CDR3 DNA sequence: TGTGCTAGTGGTTGGGGGACTAGCGGTATATACAATGAGCAGTTCTTC.